These T cell receptor beta chains were read from a single sample in a study of CD8 T cells in Susac syndrome. From the immunoSEQ multiplex PCR reads, TCRdb called clonotypes with MiXCR, one entry per CDR3 protein. Of about 290,000 distinct CDR3 sequences detected, about 88% appear once; the ten largest clones hold 0.18%. Sequenced: CD8+ T cells from PBMCs. These receptors were taken from a human donor with multiple sclerosis. CDR3s include the opening cysteine and the closing phenylalanine or tryptophan. Fields, in order: D gene, J gene, clone size, V gene, CDR3 length, CDR3 protein, CDR3 DNA. A D gene is named only where the DNA matches it firmly. Size values are once, few and many counts, or a class for expanded clones, and some rows have none.

D gene: .; J gene: TRBJ2-5; clone size: .; V gene: TRBV27; CDR3 length: 15; CDR3 protein: CASSLSGTLQETQYF; CDR3 DNA: TGTGCCAGCAGTTTATCGGGGACACTACAAGAGACCCAGTACTTC
D gene: .; J gene: TRBJ2-3; clone size: .; V gene: TRBV6-4; CDR3 length: 16; CDR3 protein: CASSDSPGYSTDTQYF; CDR3 DNA: TGTGCCAGCAGTGACTCGCCGGGCTATAGCACAGATACGCAGTATTTT
D gene: .; J gene: TRBJ2-1; clone size: .; V gene: TRBV27; CDR3 length: 14; CDR3 protein: CASNIRGGRNEQFF; CDR3 DNA: TGTGCCAGCAACATAAGGGGGGGGCGGAATGAGCAGTTCTTC
D gene: TRBD1; J gene: TRBJ2-3; clone size: .; V gene: TRBV24-1; CDR3 length: 18; CDR3 protein: CATSGNSGTGHSTDTQYF; CDR3 DNA: TGTGCCACCAGCGGGAACTCCGGGACAGGACATAGCACAGATACGCAGTATTTT
D gene: .; J gene: TRBJ1-2; clone size: .; V gene: TRBV19; CDR3 length: 13; CDR3 protein: CASSIFNQHGYTF; CDR3 DNA: TGTGCCAGTAGTATTTTCAATCAGCATGGCTACACCTTC
D gene: TRBD1; J gene: TRBJ2-5; clone size: .; V gene: TRBV9; CDR3 length: 15; CDR3 protein: CASSAGTGATETQYF; CDR3 DNA: TGTGCCAGCAGCGCTGGGACAGGTGCTACTGAGACCCAGTACTTC
D gene: .; J gene: TRBJ2-7; clone size: .; V gene: TRBV27; CDR3 length: 16; CDR3 protein: CASSPSMGHDPYEQYF; CDR3 DNA: TGTGCCAGCAGTCCCAGTATGGGGCACGACCCCTACGAGCAGTACTTC
D gene: TRBD2; J gene: TRBJ2-7; clone size: .; V gene: TRBV20-1; CDR3 length: 16; CDR3 protein: CSARDLGLAGTHEQYF; CDR3 DNA: TGCAGTGCTAGAGACTTGGGACTAGCGGGAACCCACGAGCAGTACTTC
D gene: .; J gene: TRBJ2-2; clone size: .; V gene: TRBV19; CDR3 length: 14; CDR3 protein: CASSIFGGTGELFF; CDR3 DNA: TGTGCCAGTAGTATCTTCGGTGGCACCGGGGAGCTGTTTTTT
D gene: .; J gene: TRBJ1-1; clone size: .; V gene: TRBV4-1; CDR3 length: 16; CDR3 protein: CASSQVRGAVNTEAFF; CDR3 DNA: TGCGCCAGCAGCCAAGTTCGGGGCGCGGTTAACACTGAAGCTTTCTTT
D gene: .; J gene: TRBJ2-1; clone size: .; V gene: TRBV30; CDR3 length: 13; CDR3 protein: CAWSVGGINEQFF; CDR3 DNA: TGTGCCTGGAGTGTCGGTGGAATCAATGAGCAGTTCTTC
D gene: TRBD2; J gene: TRBJ2-1; clone size: .; V gene: TRBV7-2; CDR3 length: 19; CDR3 protein: CASSLVASGLLAGYNEQFF; CDR3 DNA: TGTGCCAGCAGCTTAGTGGCCAGTGGCTTGCTAGCGGGGTACAATGAGCAGTTCTTC
D gene: .; J gene: TRBJ2-7; clone size: .; V gene: TRBV5-4; CDR3 length: 15; CDR3 protein: CASSLANYGTYEQYF; CDR3 DNA: TGTGCCAGCAGCTTGGCCAATTACGGGACCTACGAGCAGTACTTC
D gene: .; J gene: TRBJ2-7; clone size: .; V gene: TRBV12-3/TRBV12-4; CDR3 length: 13; CDR3 protein: CASSLVSPGEQYF; CDR3 DNA: TGTGCCAGCAGTTTAGTCAGTCCGGGGGAGCAGTACTTC
D gene: .; J gene: TRBJ1-3; clone size: .; V gene: TRBV7-6; CDR3 length: 14; CDR3 protein: CASSLSGPGNTIYF; CDR3 DNA: TGTGCCAGCAGCTTATCTGGACCCGGCAACACTATATATTTT
D gene: .; J gene: TRBJ2-7; clone size: .; V gene: TRBV28; CDR3 length: 16; CDR3 protein: CASRALLSGPSLEQYF; CDR3 DNA: TGTGCCAGCAGAGCCCTCTTGAGCGGGCCTTCCCTCGAGCAGTACTTC
D gene: .; J gene: TRBJ2-5; clone size: .; V gene: TRBV7-3; CDR3 length: 12; CDR3 protein: CASSDARGTQYF; CDR3 DNA: TGTGCCAGCAGCGACGCAAGAGGGACCCAGTACTTC
D gene: .; J gene: TRBJ2-1; clone size: .; V gene: TRBV20-1; CDR3 length: 13; CDR3 protein: CSARGISYNEQFF; CDR3 DNA: TGCAGTGCTAGGGGGATTTCCTACAATGAGCAGTTCTTC
D gene: .; J gene: TRBJ2-6; clone size: .; V gene: TRBV4-2; CDR3 length: 16; CDR3 protein: CASSQGQNSGANVLTF; CDR3 DNA: TGTGCCAGCAGCCAAGGGCAAAACTCTGGGGCCAACGTCCTGACTTTC
D gene: .; J gene: TRBJ2-5; clone size: .; V gene: TRBV30; CDR3 length: 12; CDR3 protein: CAWSGFVETQYF; CDR3 DNA: TGTGCCTGGAGTGGCTTTGTGGAGACCCAGTACTTC
D gene: .; J gene: TRBJ2-5; clone size: .; V gene: TRBV3-1; CDR3 length: 16; CDR3 protein: CASSQDREGGQETQYF; CDR3 DNA: TGTGCCAGCAGCCAAGATCGCGAGGGAGGCCAAGAGACCCAGTACTTC
D gene: TRBD1; J gene: TRBJ2-5; clone size: .; V gene: TRBV9; CDR3 length: 15; CDR3 protein: CASGEGTGDGETQYF; CDR3 DNA: TGTGCCAGCGGGGAGGGGACAGGGGATGGGGAGACCCAGTACTTC
D gene: TRBD1; J gene: TRBJ1-5; clone size: .; V gene: TRBV30; CDR3 length: 15; CDR3 protein: CAWSRGQVSNQPQHF; CDR3 DNA: TGTGCCTGGAGTCGGGGACAGGTTAGCAATCAGCCCCAGCATTTT
D gene: TRBD1; J gene: TRBJ2-2; clone size: .; V gene: TRBV6-2/TRBV6-3; CDR3 length: 16; CDR3 protein: CASSYGPGGNTGELFF; CDR3 DNA: TGTGCCAGCAGTTACGGTCCAGGGGGGAACACCGGGGAGCTGTTTTTT
D gene: TRBD2; J gene: TRBJ2-1; clone size: .; V gene: TRBV10-3; CDR3 length: 17; CDR3 protein: CAISTLGTSGIYNEQFF; CDR3 DNA: TGTGCCATCAGTACCCTAGGGACTAGCGGGATCTACAATGAGCAGTTCTTC
D gene: .; J gene: TRBJ2-1; clone size: .; V gene: TRBV7-9; CDR3 length: 15; CDR3 protein: CASSSFRDPRGEQFF; CDR3 DNA: TGTGCCAGCAGCTCGTTTCGGGACCCCCGGGGCGAGCAGTTCTTC
D gene: .; J gene: TRBJ1-6; clone size: .; V gene: TRBV20-1; CDR3 length: 16; CDR3 protein: CSARDNEEGDNSPLHF; CDR3 DNA: TGCAGTGCTAGAGATAACGAGGAGGGGGATAATTCACCCCTCCACTTT
D gene: TRBD1; J gene: TRBJ1-1; clone size: .; V gene: TRBV20-1; CDR3 length: 16; CDR3 protein: CSARRNPGTVNTEAFF; CDR3 DNA: TGCAGTGCTAGACGAAACCCCGGGACAGTGAACACTGAAGCTTTCTTT
D gene: TRBD2; J gene: TRBJ2-7; clone size: .; V gene: TRBV28; CDR3 length: 18; CDR3 protein: CASSLPRLAGGSGYEQYF; CDR3 DNA: TGTGCCAGCAGTTTGCCCCGACTAGCGGGGGGCTCGGGATACGAGCAGTACTTC
D gene: .; J gene: TRBJ2-1; clone size: .; V gene: TRBV27; CDR3 length: 14; CDR3 protein: CASSLAAPGNEQFF; CDR3 DNA: TGTGCCAGCAGTTTGGCGGCTCCGGGAAATGAGCAGTTCTTC
D gene: TRBD2; J gene: TRBJ2-5; clone size: .; V gene: TRBV7-2; CDR3 length: 17; CDR3 protein: CASSLAGLAAPQETQYF; CDR3 DNA: TGTGCCAGCAGCTTAGCGGGACTAGCGGCCCCCCAAGAGACCCAGTACTTC
D gene: TRBD2; J gene: TRBJ2-1; clone size: .; V gene: TRBV19; CDR3 length: 18; CDR3 protein: CASSIVASGSMAYNEQFF; CDR3 DNA: TGTGCCAGTAGTATAGTGGCTAGCGGGAGTATGGCCTACAATGAGCAGTTCTTC
D gene: .; J gene: TRBJ2-1; clone size: .; V gene: TRBV5-1; CDR3 length: 12; CDR3 protein: CASSLGPHEQFF; CDR3 DNA: TGCGCCAGCAGCTTGGGGCCCCATGAGCAGTTCTTC
D gene: TRBD2; J gene: TRBJ2-1; clone size: .; V gene: TRBV12-3/TRBV12-4; CDR3 length: 21; CDR3 protein: CASSLPEGWGLAGGPRNEQFF; CDR3 DNA: TGTGCCAGCAGTCTGCCCGAGGGGTGGGGGCTAGCGGGAGGGCCTCGGAATGAGCAGTTCTTC
D gene: .; J gene: TRBJ2-4; clone size: .; V gene: TRBV24-1; CDR3 length: 14; CDR3 protein: CATSDPIAKNIQYF; CDR3 DNA: TGTGCCACCAGTGATCCTATAGCCAAAAACATTCAGTACTTC
D gene: .; J gene: TRBJ1-5; clone size: .; V gene: TRBV6-2/TRBV6-3; CDR3 length: 15; CDR3 protein: CASSYSLISGQPQHF; CDR3 DNA: TGTGCCAGCAGTTACAGCCTTATTTCGGGACAGCCCCAGCATTTT
D gene: .; J gene: TRBJ2-1; clone size: .; V gene: TRBV6-5; CDR3 length: 14; CDR3 protein: CASTGFPSYNEQFF; CDR3 DNA: TGTGCCAGCACGGGGTTCCCCTCCTACAATGAGCAGTTCTTC
D gene: .; J gene: TRBJ2-1; clone size: few; V gene: TRBV11-2; CDR3 length: 11; CDR3 protein: CASSPSNEQFF; CDR3 DNA: TGTGCCAGCAGCCCCTCCAATGAGCAGTTCTTC
D gene: .; J gene: TRBJ1-6; clone size: .; V gene: TRBV19; CDR3 length: 15; CDR3 protein: CASRTGSSYNSPLHF; CDR3 DNA: TGTGCCAGTAGAACAGGAAGCTCCTATAATTCACCCCTCCACTTT
D gene: TRBD1; J gene: TRBJ2-7; clone size: .; V gene: TRBV20-1; CDR3 length: 12; CDR3 protein: CSARGDSYEQYF; CDR3 DNA: TGCAGTGCTAGAGGGGACAGCTACGAGCAGTACTTC
D gene: .; J gene: TRBJ1-2; clone size: .; V gene: TRBV25-1; CDR3 length: 17; CDR3 protein: CASLGWTAMRSNYGYTF; CDR3 DNA: TGTGCCAGCTTAGGCTGGACCGCGATGAGATCTAACTATGGCTACACCTTC
D gene: .; J gene: TRBJ2-3; clone size: few; V gene: TRBV19; CDR3 length: 14; CDR3 protein: CASRGGLGTDTQYF; CDR3 DNA: TGTGCCAGTAGGGGGGGCCTGGGCACAGATACGCAGTATTTT
D gene: .; J gene: TRBJ2-7; clone size: .; V gene: TRBV6-1; CDR3 length: 10; CDR3 protein: CASAEYEQYF; CDR3 DNA: TGTGCCAGCGCGGAATACGAGCAGTACTTC
D gene: .; J gene: TRBJ2-3; clone size: once; V gene: TRBV7-9; CDR3 length: 12; CDR3 protein: CASRADTDTQYF; CDR3 DNA: TGTGCCAGCAGGGCGGACACAGATACGCAGTATTTT
D gene: .; J gene: TRBJ2-7; clone size: .; V gene: TRBV11-2; CDR3 length: 16; CDR3 protein: CASSLEVAQSSYEQYF; CDR3 DNA: TGTGCCAGCAGCTTAGAGGTTGCCCAGAGCTCCTACGAGCAGTACTTC
D gene: .; J gene: TRBJ1-5; clone size: .; V gene: TRBV7-8; CDR3 length: 16; CDR3 protein: CASSLAILGGNQPQHF; CDR3 DNA: TGTGCCAGCAGCTTAGCTATCCTGGGGGGCAATCAGCCCCAGCATTTT
D gene: TRBD2; J gene: TRBJ2-3; clone size: .; V gene: TRBV11-2; CDR3 length: 14; CDR3 protein: CASSRLSGDDTQYF; CDR3 DNA: TGTGCCAGCAGTCGTCTTAGCGGGGACGATACGCAGTATTTT
D gene: TRBD2; J gene: TRBJ2-7; clone size: .; V gene: TRBV20-1; CDR3 length: 15; CDR3 protein: CSATASGRSTYEQYF; CDR3 DNA: TGCAGTGCTACAGCTAGCGGGAGATCGACCTACGAGCAGTACTTC